These 25 T cell receptor beta chains were sequenced from one sample in a study of blood T cells in healthy people across ages. It was with a sample-barcoded 5' primer and a J-beta primer mix that a second PCR of roughly 7 to 12 cycles was run. TCRdb ran MiXCR on the 5' RACE reads and lists one entry per CDR3 protein. Here the sample spans approximately 790,000 distinct CDR3 sequences, approximately 67% being singletons. Sequenced sample: blood. The receptors were gathered from a man younger than 45 in good health.

The count of this clonotype is one. The CDR3 nucleotides read TGCAGCGTTCCCGGGACAGGGGCGAATGAGCAGTTCTTC. Its translation is CSVPGTGANEQFF. This chain uses TRBV29-1 with TRBJ2-1, with TRBD1 matching over 10 bases. Germline V lookup: CDR1 SQVTM, CDR2 ANQGSEA. The CDR3 runs to 13 residues. With V trimmed by 5 bases and J by 7 bases, 5 bases remained unmatched.

The chain has TRBV7-2 and TRBJ2-1, with 13 bases identical to TRBD2. Germline CDR1 SGHTA, CDR2 FQGNSA. Trimming cost V 1 base and J 10 bases; bases outside gene matches: 7. The CDR3 loop spans 16 amino acids. The CDR3 DNA follows: TGTGCCAGCAGCTTAGTACTAGCGGGGGGGCCGGGCGAGCAGTTCTTC. This codes for CASSLVLAGGPGEQFF.

The sample holds a few counts of this clonotype. The V call is TRBV28, the J call TRBJ1-1, with D perhaps matching TRBD1 (5 bases). The V and J ends lost 3 bases and 0 bases respectively, with 8 bases between them. CDR1 and CDR2 (germline): MDHEN, SYDVKM. CDR3 length: 14 amino acids. CDR3 region: CASSLTDLNTEAFF. The CDR3 DNA is TGTGCCAGCAGTTTGACAGACCTGAACACTGAAGCTTTCTTT.

The rearrangement joins TRBV6-6 to TRBJ1-1; D is unresolved. Germline loops: CDR1 MNHNY, CDR2 SVGAGI (reference sequence). This CDR3 has 16 residues. V dropped 0 bases and J dropped 2 bases, with 13 bases sitting between them. The chain's CDR3 is CASSYSRRITNTEAFF. The CDR3 DNA follows: TGTGCCAGCAGTTACTCCCGTCGCATAACCAACACTGAAGCTTTCTTT.

V and J are TRBV28 and TRBJ2-1; 7 nucleotides agree with TRBD2. J gave up 6 bases and V 3 bases, and 5 bases lay outside the gene matches. Per germline, CDR1 MDHEN and CDR2 SYDVKM. This CDR3 contains 14 residues. The CDR3, as DNA: TGTGCCAGCAGTTTGCGGGGGACGGGCAATGAGCAGTTCTTC. Translation gives CASSLRGTGNEQFF.

J is TRBJ2-3 and V is TRBV2, with TRBD2 identical over 13 bases. CDR3 length: 16 amino acids. Losses at the gene ends were 6 bases for V and 2 bases for J; bases not matched to a gene: 5. The germline gives CDR1 SNHLY, CDR2 FYNNEI. CDR3 region: CASRMGLAGNTDTQYF. The CDR3 nucleotides are TGTGCCAGCAGGATGGGACTAGCGGGGAACACAGATACGCAGTATTTT.

This rearrangement joins TRBV10-3 to TRBJ1-5; D ambiguous. This CDR3 is built from 15 residues. Germline loops: CDR1 ENHRY, CDR2 SYGVKD. The V end was cut by 2 bases, the J end by 3 bases, with 11 bases between. CDR3 DNA sequence: TGTGCCATCAGTGAGACCCAGGCCCTCAATCAGCCCCAGCATTTT. Translated: CAISETQALNQPQHF.

This clonotype appeared a few times. This chain joins TRBV29-1 and TRBJ2-7; 10 bases match TRBD1. V shed 6 bases, J shed 5 bases, and the junction held 10 bases outside the gene matches. Germline V gives CDR1 SQVTM, CDR2 ANQGSEA. This CDR3 has 14 amino acids. DNA of the CDR3: TGCAGCGTAACGCCGCTGACAGGGGGCCACGAGCAGTACTTC. Protein sequence: CSVTPLTGGHEQYF.

J is TRBJ2-1 and V is TRBV29-1, with D perhaps matching TRBD2 (5 bases). Germline V gene data show CDR1 as SQVTM and CDR2 as ANQGSEA. The ends were cut back, 4 bases at V and 7 bases at J, with 14 bases in the middle. The CDR3 consists of 13 residues. The CDR3 here is CSVGGPGKNEQFF. CDR3 bases: TGCAGCGTTGGAGGGCCGGGCAAAAATGAGCAGTTCTTC.

The rearrangement joins TRBV18 to TRBJ2-5; D assignment may be TRBD1 or TRBD2 (5 bases each). Germline V gives CDR1 KGHSH, CDR2 LQKENI. Trimming removed 6 bases at V and 1 base at J, with 9 bases between. This CDR3 is built from 13 residues. CDR3 loop: CASSYGAQETQYF. In DNA, the CDR3 is TGTGCCAGCTCTTACGGGGCCCAAGAGACCCAGTACTTC.

The rearrangement uses TRBV20-1 and TRBJ2-7, with a possible D match to TRBD1 (6 bases). V was trimmed by 5 bases and J by 4 bases, leaving 12 bases between them. This CDR3 region has 12 residues. Germline CDR1 is DFQATT and CDR2 is SNEGSKA (reference sequence). CDR3: CSAARDTYEQYF. The CDR3 nucleotides are TGCAGTGCTGCCCGGGACACTTACGAGCAGTACTTC.

V gene TRBV27 combines with J gene TRBJ2-7, with 8 positions matching TRBD2. Germline trimming cut 3 bases from V and 0 bases from J; bases unmatched to any gene: 10. Per the germline V gene, CDR1 is MNHEY and CDR2 is SMNVEV (reference sequence). This CDR3 spans 17 amino acids. Written as DNA, the CDR3 is TGTGCCAGCAGTTTGGCCCCCCCTAGCGGGTTCTCCTACGAGCAGTACTTC. Encoded protein: CASSLAPPSGFSYEQYF.

This sequence joins TRBV6-2 or TRBV6-3 and TRBJ2-7, with D unresolved. CDR3 length: 15 amino acids. Germline V lookup: CDR1 MNHEY, CDR2 SVGEGT. V dropped 2 bases and J dropped 2 bases, with 13 bases sitting between them. DNA of the CDR3: TGTGCCAGCAGTTACGGCTGGGCAACAACCTACGAGCAGTACTTC. Amino acid sequence: CASSYGWATTYEQYF.

The chain joins TRBV7-2 to TRBJ1-4, with D possibly matching TRBD1 (5 bases). This CDR3 contains 15 residues. Trimming removed 5 bases at V and 7 bases at J, with 17 bases between. Germline V lookup: CDR1 SGHTA, CDR2 FQGNSA. CDR3 in DNA: TGTGCCAGCAGCCCTTCGGGGGGATCCGGTGAAAAACTGTTTTTT. It codes for CASSPSGGSGEKLFF.

This clonotype was observed once. This may arise from a read error, as a much more abundant clone is one base away. The V call is TRBV24-1, the J call TRBJ2-1; D gene uncertain. The CDR3 is made up of 15 amino acids. Germline V gives CDR1 KGHDR, CDR2 SFDVKD. The V and J ends lost 4 bases and 3 bases respectively, with 12 bases between them. DNA of the CDR3: TGTGCCACCAGTGAGCCGTGGACGGACTACAATGAGCAGTTCTTC. As protein: CATSEPWTDYNEQFF.

The CDR3 DNA sequence: TGTGCCAGCAGTTACTCGATTTTCGATCAGGGCTCCTACAATGAGCAGTTCTTC. Protein sequence: CASSYSIFDQGSYNEQFF. The chain links TRBV6-5 to TRBJ2-1; D is possibly TRBD1 (5 bases). V shed 0 bases and J shed 0 bases, with 15 bases lying between them. From germline, CDR1 is MNHEY and CDR2 SVGAGI. This CDR3 region has 18 residues.

The V and J genes are TRBV3-1 and TRBJ1-2; no reliable D call. With 0 bases removed from V and 4 bases from J, the gap between germline ends came to 9 bases. Germline-derived CDR1 and CDR2 are LGHDT and YNNKEL (reference sequence). The length of the CDR3 is 14 residues. The CDR3 spells CASSQDSGPYGYTF. The CDR3 DNA reads TGTGCCAGCAGCCAAGACTCAGGTCCCTATGGCTACACCTTC.

The chain recombines TRBV20-1 with TRBJ2-1; D is perhaps TRBD2 (5 bases). V lost 2 bases and J lost 0, with 11 bases in between. The V gene's germline CDR1 is DFQATT and CDR2 SNEGSKA (reference sequence). There are 15 residues in the CDR3. The DNA for the CDR3 is TGCAGTGCTAGACATGACTATGTCTCCTACAATGAGCAGTTCTTC. Its protein is CSARHDYVSYNEQFF.

This clonotype was recorded at least ten times. Here the CDR3 reads CASSREGQGINYEQYF. As DNA, the CDR3 is TGTGCCAGCAGTCGGGAGGGACAGGGGATAAATTACGAGCAGTACTTC. The rearrangement uses TRBV6-6 and TRBJ2-7, with 10 bases lining up with TRBD1. Trimming removed 5 bases from V and 4 bases from J; junction bases left unmatched: 11. Germline CDR1 and CDR2: MNHNY and SVGAGI (reference sequence). The length of the CDR3 is 16 residues.

The rearrangement uses TRBV4-3 and TRBJ2-7; maybe TRBD1 (6 bases). The germline CDR1 and CDR2 sequences are LGHNA and YSLEER. The length of the CDR3 is 13 residues. V shed 2 bases and J shed 3 bases, with 8 bases lying between them. The CDR3 sequence: CASSQHRDYEQYF. Here the CDR3 DNA reads TGCGCCAGCAGCCAACACAGGGACTACGAGCAGTACTTC.

The V and J genes are TRBV10-3 and TRBJ2-1; 9 bases match TRBD1. The end of the DNA fits TRBJ2-7 better, so the J call may be wrong. The CDR3 sequence is 15 residues long. Germline CDR1 is ENHRY and CDR2 is SYGVKD. The CDR3 loop reads CAISGTGTGRNEQYF. CDR3 nucleotides: TGTGCCATCAGTGGGACCGGGACAGGGAGGAACGAGCAGTACTTC.

The V call is TRBV12-3 or TRBV12-4, the J call TRBJ1-4, with 7 bases lining up with TRBD1. After removal of 5 bases from V and 6 bases from J, the junction contained 9 bases not matched to a gene. CDR3 size: 15 residues. CDR3: CASSTGDSAHEKLFF. In DNA, the CDR3 is TGTGCCAGCAGTACCGGGGACAGTGCTCATGAAAAACTGTTTTTT.

This clonotype was seen more than once but under ten times. The gene calls are TRBV25-1 and TRBJ2-1, with D perhaps TRBD1 (5 bases). Germline V gene lookup returns CDR1 MGHDK and CDR2 SYGVNS. V was pared by 4 bases and J by 6 bases, with 13 bases between. The CDR3 length is 14 residues. The CDR3 is CASSAQDRINEQFF. Written as DNA, the CDR3 is TGTGCCAGCAGTGCACAGGATAGAATCAATGAGCAGTTCTTC.

The chain has TRBV29-1 and TRBJ2-1; tentative D call: TRBD2 (5 bases). The CDR3 sequence is 15 residues long. Germline CDR1 and CDR2: SQVTM and ANQGSEA. The germline V and J ends were trimmed by 3 bases and 3 bases, with 15 bases remaining between them. The CDR3 here is CSVDSPGSSYNEQFF. The CDR3 DNA reads TGCAGCGTTGACTCTCCGGGGTCGAGCTACAATGAGCAGTTCTTC.

This rearrangement joins TRBV6-2 or TRBV6-3 to TRBJ2-1; 7 positions match TRBD2. Germline-derived CDR1 and CDR2 are MNHEY and SVGEGT. V was clipped by 5 bases and J by 8 bases; unmatched bases: 9. The CDR3 length is 14 residues. The CDR3 coding sequence is TGTGCCAGCAGTAAGCGTCCGGGGGGTGATGAGCAGTTCTTC. Its protein is CASSKRPGGDEQFF.